The entry that follows covers one T cell receptor beta chain sequence. This sample is drawn from a study of blood T cell repertoires in COVID-19. About the research overall: COVID-19 samples collected from the United States, Italy and Spain covered acute and convalescent phases. PBMCs, B-cell-depleted T cells, or T cells were the source of the cDNA or gDNA that made up the material.

Original processing methods: Estimation of nucleated cell counts relied on the amplification of reference gene primers. The repertoire was sequenced with immunoSEQ multiplex PCR; TCRdb's copy has only in-frame clones and lacks some. V and J calls and clone size are those listed in that table; D and trimming were worked out from the DNA. The sample shows a few hundred thousand clones, around 90% of them seen only once. Unmatched junction bases numbered 17, after V lost 5 bases and J lost 8 bases. The germline V gene encodes CDR1 SGHTA and CDR2 FQGNSA. This CDR3 has 17 amino acids. The sequenced material came from peripheral blood. J is TRBJ1-2 and V is TRBV7-2; TRBD1 agrees at 10 bases. This TCR was sampled from a man aged 18 to 29 with active or convalescent COVID-19. The CDR3 reads CASSPTPGQGSGKGYTF. The CDR3 bases are TGTGCCAGCAGCCCTACCCCGGGACAGGGGAGCGGTAAAGGCTACACCTTC.